This is a list of T cell receptor beta chains from one sample in a study of T-cell memory formation after mild COVID-19. One entry per CDR3 protein, called by TCRdb with MiXCR from the 5' RACE reads. Of roughly 600,000 distinct CDR3 sequences listed, roughly 18% are singletons. Material: PBMCs or a T cell subset sorted from them (not recorded which). The receptors stem from an adult woman who had mild COVID-19 (a few samples of this study predate the infection). Cell type and time point are not known. Each CDR3 is given with its conserved first and last residue. Expanded clones get a size class; other rows say once, few or many, or leave the size out.

v_gene: TRBV7-9; len: 15; abundance: .; j_gene: TRBJ2-5; CDR3aa: CASSLAVGLRETQYF
v_gene: TRBV6-6; len: 15; abundance: few; j_gene: TRBJ1-4; CDR3aa: CASSLAGVGSEKLFF
v_gene: TRBV7-6; len: 18; abundance: .; j_gene: TRBJ1-3; CDR3aa: CASSGPGQGAYSGNTIYF
v_gene: TRBV20-1; len: 15; abundance: .; j_gene: TRBJ2-5; CDR3aa: CSASDQRPRGETQYF
v_gene: TRBV7-2; len: 11; abundance: many; j_gene: TRBJ2-3; CDR3aa: CASSLIDTQYF
v_gene: TRBV30; len: 12; abundance: .; j_gene: TRBJ1-6; CDR3aa: CAYDRDSLPLHF
v_gene: TRBV6-5; len: 17; abundance: .; j_gene: TRBJ1-6; CDR3aa: CASSSGADLHYNSPLHF
v_gene: TRBV9; len: 18; abundance: .; j_gene: TRBJ1-5; CDR3aa: CASSVKKIPRLSNQPQHF
v_gene: TRBV24-1; len: 13; abundance: few; j_gene: TRBJ2-7; CDR3aa: CATSSTGASEQYF
v_gene: TRBV5-6; len: 14; abundance: few; j_gene: TRBJ1-2; CDR3aa: CASGRRDRGAGYTF
v_gene: TRBV18; len: 15; abundance: .; j_gene: TRBJ2-3; CDR3aa: CASSPQQGSGDTQYF
v_gene: TRBV4-1; len: 16; abundance: .; j_gene: TRBJ2-7; CDR3aa: CASSQVGRDNSYEQYF
v_gene: TRBV6-6; len: 12; abundance: .; j_gene: TRBJ1-4; CDR3aa: CASSHPREKLFF
v_gene: TRBV3-1; len: 14; abundance: many; j_gene: TRBJ2-4; CDR3aa: CASSQAGAKNIQYF
v_gene: TRBV3-1; len: 15; abundance: .; j_gene: TRBJ2-1; CDR3aa: CASSTSAGGYNEQFF
v_gene: TRBV7-2; len: 15; abundance: .; j_gene: TRBJ1-1; CDR3aa: CASSFPRLTQTEAFF
v_gene: TRBV18; len: 15; abundance: .; j_gene: TRBJ2-1; CDR3aa: CASSPPTGQRVEQFF
v_gene: TRBV12-3/TRBV12-4; len: 14; abundance: once; j_gene: TRBJ1-5; CDR3aa: CASSLIGSYQPQHF
v_gene: TRBV12-3/TRBV12-4; len: 13; abundance: few; j_gene: TRBJ2-7; CDR3aa: CASSLLAVYEQYF
v_gene: TRBV20-1; len: 14; abundance: few; j_gene: TRBJ2-2; CDR3aa: CSARPGTNTGELFF
v_gene: TRBV5-1; len: 16; abundance: .; j_gene: TRBJ2-2; CDR3aa: CASSLSGSYTVGELFF
v_gene: TRBV29-1; len: 12; abundance: .; j_gene: TRBJ2-7; CDR3aa: CSVASGGDEQYF
v_gene: TRBV7-2; len: 15; abundance: few; j_gene: TRBJ2-7; CDR3aa: CASIHRDRGPNEQYF
v_gene: TRBV12-3/TRBV12-4; len: 15; abundance: .; j_gene: TRBJ2-3; CDR3aa: CASSPLAGITDTQYF
v_gene: TRBV29-1; len: 12; abundance: few; j_gene: TRBJ1-5; CDR3aa: CSVGGGNQPQHF
v_gene: TRBV27; len: 17; abundance: .; j_gene: TRBJ2-3; CDR3aa: CASSLSLRLADTDTQYF
v_gene: TRBV19; len: 14; abundance: .; j_gene: TRBJ1-2; CDR3aa: CASTLGGQVYGYTF
v_gene: TRBV7-2; len: 14; abundance: .; j_gene: TRBJ1-2; CDR3aa: CASSLAAGGYGYTF
v_gene: TRBV10-3; len: 12; abundance: few; j_gene: TRBJ2-3; CDR3aa: CAISGVPDTQYF
v_gene: TRBV4-3; len: 16; abundance: few; j_gene: TRBJ2-7; CDR3aa: CASSQDHTGIDKEQYF
v_gene: TRBV2; len: 14; abundance: .; j_gene: TRBJ2-4; CDR3aa: CASKLGQTKNIQYF
v_gene: TRBV12-3/TRBV12-4; len: 13; abundance: .; j_gene: TRBJ1-1; CDR3aa: CASSFERNTEAFF
v_gene: TRBV29-1; len: 13; abundance: few; j_gene: TRBJ2-5; CDR3aa: CSVGGQGRETQYF
v_gene: TRBV7-3; len: 16; abundance: .; j_gene: TRBJ2-5; CDR3aa: CASSPGTGGTVETQYF
v_gene: TRBV7-2; len: 15; abundance: .; j_gene: TRBJ1-5; CDR3aa: CASSSDRGEYQPQHF
v_gene: TRBV10-3; len: 16; abundance: few; j_gene: TRBJ2-2; CDR3aa: CAITGTSGSNTGELFF
v_gene: TRBV29-1; len: 12; abundance: .; j_gene: TRBJ1-1; CDR3aa: CSAKDRNTEAFF
v_gene: TRBV4-1; len: 15; abundance: .; j_gene: TRBJ1-2; CDR3aa: CASSQVETGSNGYTF
v_gene: TRBV7-9; len: 14; abundance: .; j_gene: TRBJ2-7; CDR3aa: CASSPGLPVHEQYF
v_gene: TRBV4-1; len: 15; abundance: few; j_gene: TRBJ1-2; CDR3aa: CASSQGGAADYGYTF
v_gene: TRBV25-1; len: 15; abundance: .; j_gene: TRBJ1-1; CDR3aa: CASSPQGRVHTEAFF
v_gene: TRBV20-1; len: 16; abundance: few; j_gene: TRBJ2-7; CDR3aa: CSAQQPGTGIAYEQYF
v_gene: TRBV5-1; len: 13; abundance: .; j_gene: TRBJ1-6; CDR3aa: CASSDDRAAPLHF
v_gene: TRBV3-1; len: 13; abundance: .; j_gene: TRBJ2-2; CDR3aa: CASTLGGTGELFF
v_gene: TRBV25-1; len: 13; abundance: few; j_gene: TRBJ2-7; CDR3aa: CASSETLNYEQYF
v_gene: TRBV5-1; len: 16; abundance: .; j_gene: TRBJ2-3; CDR3aa: CASSGTSGSIGDTQYF
v_gene: TRBV12-3/TRBV12-4; len: 14; abundance: .; j_gene: TRBJ1-2; CDR3aa: CASSPQDFYYGYTF
v_gene: TRBV20-1; len: 13; abundance: .; j_gene: TRBJ2-7; CDR3aa: CSLQTGSTYEQYF
v_gene: TRBV4-2; len: 15; abundance: .; j_gene: TRBJ2-5; CDR3aa: CASSQSPGGRETQYF
v_gene: TRBV4-1; len: 17; abundance: .; j_gene: TRBJ2-3; CDR3aa: CASSQEGTGGASYTQYF
v_gene: TRBV12-3/TRBV12-4; len: 15; abundance: few; j_gene: TRBJ2-1; CDR3aa: CASSLPGTGYNEQFF
v_gene: TRBV29-1; len: 15; abundance: few; j_gene: TRBJ2-6; CDR3aa: CSVEHWRAGANVLTF